This T cell receptor beta chain comes out of a study of tumor-infiltrating lymphocytes in oesophageal squamous cell carcinoma. A single record per CDR3 protein comes from TCRdb applying MiXCR to the PCR reads. The profile covers 8,700 or so distinct CDR3 sequences, with 66% appearing a single time and roughly a third taken by the ten largest. Germline V gene data show CDR1 as SGHTA and CDR2 as FQGTGA. V lost 7 bases, J lost 2 bases, and 6 bases stayed unmatched. This CDR3 has 15 amino acids. Sequencing was carried out using esophageal tumor tissue. The clonotype comes from a female donor with esophageal squamous cell carcinoma. The chain couples TRBV7-3 to TRBJ2-3, with TRBD2 matching 10 bases. In DNA, the CDR3 is TGTGCCAGCACACAAGGGACTAGCGACACAGATACGCAGTATTTT. This gives the protein CASTQGTSDTDTQYF. Full variable domain (rest looked up from reference TRBV7-3 and TRBJ2-3): GAGVSQTPSNKVTEKGKYVELRCDPISGHTALYWYRQSLGQGPEFLIYFQGTGAADDSGLPNDRFFAVRPEGSVSTLKIQRTERGDSAVYLCASTQGTSDTDTQYFGPGTRLTVL.